These T cell receptor beta chains were read from a single sample in a study of T cells in Graves' hyperthyroidism and ophthalmopathy. TCRdb analysed the multiplex PCR reads with MiXCR anew, one entry per CDR3 protein. The sample carries roughly 740,000 distinct CDR3 sequences, about 15% recorded once. The sample consisted of blood. The source is a man aged 18 to 35 with Graves' hyperthyroidism. Both conserved end residues are part of each CDR3. A D gene is named only where the DNA matches it firmly. Not all rows give a size; the values are once, few, many and, for expanded clones, a class.

J,V,size,length,D,DNA,CDR3
TRBJ1-4,TRBV2,-,13,-,TGTGCCAGCAATCGGGGGGCGACTGAAAAACTGTTTTTT,CASNRGATEKLFF
TRBJ2-1,TRBV20-1,many,15,TRBD1,TGCAGTGCTCGGAGGGGACAGGGGGCGCCTGGTGAGCAGTTCTTC,CSARRGQGAPGEQFF
TRBJ1-5,TRBV28,-,16,-,TGTGCCAGCAGTTCCCGGGGACTGTGGATAGGGCAGCCCCAGCATTTT,CASSSRGLWIGQPQHF
TRBJ2-3,TRBV27,many,19,TRBD1,TGTGCCAGCAGTCCAACCTCATGGGGACAGGGGCGGAGAACAGATACGCAGTATTTT,CASSPTSWGQGRRTDTQYF
TRBJ2-1,TRBV29-1,many,12,-,TGCAGCGGCAGGGACCTGGGGAATGAGCAGTTCTTC,CSGRDLGNEQFF
TRBJ2-3,TRBV24-1,-,15,TRBD1,TGTGCCACCAGTGATTTTGGACAGGGAACAGATACGCAGTATTTT,CATSDFGQGTDTQYF
TRBJ2-3,TRBV9,-,12,-,TGTGCCAGCAGCGCTCTCACAGATACGCAGTATTTT,CASSALTDTQYF
TRBJ2-7,TRBV20-1,-,14,TRBD2,TGCAGTGCTAGGGGACTAGCGGAGTTTTACGAGCAGTACTTC,CSARGLAEFYEQYF
TRBJ2-3,TRBV4-3,-,18,TRBD2,TGCGCCAGCAGCCAAAGACTAGCGGGAGGGCCAGGCACAGATACGCAGTATTTT,CASSQRLAGGPGTDTQYF
TRBJ2-1,TRBV20-1,few,17,TRBD2,TGCAGTGCTAGCTCCAGCGGGAGGCTTTTGTACAGGAATGAGCAGTTCTTC,CSASSSGRLLYRNEQFF
TRBJ1-3,TRBV2,many,14,-,TGTGCCAGCAGATCTACAGACTCTGGAAACACCATATATTTT,CASRSTDSGNTIYF
TRBJ1-5,TRBV24-1,-,20,TRBD1,TGTGCCACCAGTGATACCTCCGGGACAGGGGGCTTTAGGGACAATCAGCCCCAGCATTTT,CATSDTSGTGGFRDNQPQHF
TRBJ2-5,TRBV20-1,many,15,TRBD2,TGCAGTGCTAGAGATCGCGGACTAGCGTGGCAGACCCAGTACTTC,CSARDRGLAWQTQYF
TRBJ2-7,TRBV3-1,-,14,-,TGTGCCAGCAGCCAAGGGGGCTCCGATTACGAGCAGTACTTC,CASSQGGSDYEQYF
TRBJ2-2,TRBV6-1,many,14,TRBD2,TGTGCCAGCGGACTAGCTCGGAACACCGGGGAGCTGTTTTTT,CASGLARNTGELFF
TRBJ2-7,TRBV7-9,-,12,-,TGTGCCAGCAGCTCCAGGGTTCACGAGCAGTACTTC,CASSSRVHEQYF